The text below deals with one TCR beta chain. Antigen specificity is unknown. The data were obtained in a study of T cells in Graves' hyperthyroidism and ophthalmopathy. Hyperthyroidism had been newly diagnosed in patients aged 18 to 65, and its duration was under 2 months. The authors obtained PBMCs from 10 ml of fresh peripheral blood. RNA transcripts gave rise to amplified TCR beta CDR3 regions. First-round RT-PCR with HTBI primers amplified the TCR CDR3 region. TCRdb called the multiplex PCR reads again in MiXCR, with one record for every CDR3 protein. The repertoire holds fewer than 200,000 distinct CDR3 sequences, about a sixth seen once, with around 27% in the top ten. Study results and caveats: Clonotypes that were expanded in thyroid above 0.001 mostly appeared in blood too.

The TCR sequence derives from a woman aged 50 to 60 with Graves' hyperthyroidism. The sample was blood.

CDR3 in amino acids: CASSPQGLTGELFF. CDR3 sequence (DNA): TGCGCCAGCAGCCCACAGGGGTTGACCGGGGAGCTGTTTTTT. The chain carries TRBV5-1 and TRBJ2-2, with TRBD1 identical over 7 bases. The CDR3 is 14 residues long. Germline values: CDR1 SGHRS, CDR2 YFSETQ. With V trimmed by 4 bases and J by 5 bases, 5 bases remained unmatched.